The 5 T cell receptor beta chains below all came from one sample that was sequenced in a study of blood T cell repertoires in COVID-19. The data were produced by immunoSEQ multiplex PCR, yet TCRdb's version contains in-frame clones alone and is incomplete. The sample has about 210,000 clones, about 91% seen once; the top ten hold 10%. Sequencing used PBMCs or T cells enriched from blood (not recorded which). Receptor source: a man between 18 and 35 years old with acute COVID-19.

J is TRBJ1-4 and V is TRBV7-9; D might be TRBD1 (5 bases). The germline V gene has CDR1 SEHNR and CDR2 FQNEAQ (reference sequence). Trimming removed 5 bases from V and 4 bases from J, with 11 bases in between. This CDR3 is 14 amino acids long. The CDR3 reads CASSPRQFNEKLFF. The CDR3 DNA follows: TGTGCCAGCAGCCCCCGACAGTTTAATGAAAAACTGTTTTTT. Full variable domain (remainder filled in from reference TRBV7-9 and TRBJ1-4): DTGVSQNPRHKITKRGQNVTFRCDPISEHNRLYWYRQTLGQGPEFLTYFQNEAQLEKSRLLSDRFSAERPKGSFSTLEIQRTEQGDSAMYLCASSPRQFNEKLFFGSGTQLSVL.

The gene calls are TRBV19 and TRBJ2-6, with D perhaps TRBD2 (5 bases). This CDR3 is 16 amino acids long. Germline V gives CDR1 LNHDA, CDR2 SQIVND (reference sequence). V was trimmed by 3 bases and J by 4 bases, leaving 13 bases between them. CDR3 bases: TGTGCCAGTAGTATCTCGGGGATCGGAGGGGCCAACGTCCTGACTTTC. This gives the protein CASSISGIGGANVLTF.

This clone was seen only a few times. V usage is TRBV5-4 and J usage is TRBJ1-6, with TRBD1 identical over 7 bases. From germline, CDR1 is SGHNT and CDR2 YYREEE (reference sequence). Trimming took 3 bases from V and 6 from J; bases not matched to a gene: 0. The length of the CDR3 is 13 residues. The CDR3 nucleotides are TGTGCCAGCAGCTGGGACAGTAATTCACCCCTCCACTTT. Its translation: CASSWDSNSPLHF.

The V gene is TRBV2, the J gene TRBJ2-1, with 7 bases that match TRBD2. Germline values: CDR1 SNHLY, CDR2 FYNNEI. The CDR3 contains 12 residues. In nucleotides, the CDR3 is TGTCATGGGCGGCGGGAGAACAATGAGCAGTTCTTC. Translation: CHGRRENNEQFF.

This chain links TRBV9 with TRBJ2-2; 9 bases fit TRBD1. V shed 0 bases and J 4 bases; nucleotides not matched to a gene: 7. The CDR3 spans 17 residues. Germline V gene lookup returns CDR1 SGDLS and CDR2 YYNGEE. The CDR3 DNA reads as TGTGCCAGCAGCGTAGATGTAACAGGGGGCACCACCGGGGAGCTGTTTTTT. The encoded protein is CASSVDVTGGTTGELFF.